This entry features one TCR beta chain sequence. These data belong to a study of blood T cell repertoires in COVID-19. At the level of the study: Some COVID-19 samples were acute and others convalescent; all came from the United States, Italy and Spain. T cells, B-cell-depleted T cells, or PBMCs supplied cDNA or gDNA.

In the authors' methods: It was from reference gene primer amplification that nucleated cell counts were estimated. Repertoires were generated with immunoSEQ multiplex PCR, while TCRdb's copy carries only in-frame clones and drops some. The V and J calls and the clone size are those of that table, but D and trimming were determined from the DNA. The repertoire consists of roughly 230,000 clones, with around 89% occurring once and the leading ten covering under 2.5%. V lost 0 bases and J lost 6; bases outside the gene matches: 1. The CDR3 length is 14 residues. Germline CDR1 SGDLS, CDR2 YYNGEE. A Seattle source enrolled patients during active infection and followed them longitudinally.

The source of this sequence is a woman in her fifties or sixties with COVID-19, enrolled during active disease. The sample consisted of peripheral blood. The gene calls are TRBV9 and TRBJ2-7; 12 nucleotides line up with TRBD2. CDR3 loop: CASSVGGLAGEQYF. The DNA of the CDR3 is TGTGCCAGCAGCGTAGGGGGACTAGCGGGCGAGCAGTACTTC.